A selection of T cell receptor beta chains follows, all from one sample in a study of T cell repertoires in cytomegalovirus infection. Each CDR3 protein is one row after TCRdb ran MiXCR on the reads. The repertoire holds 300,000 to 450,000 distinct CDR3 sequences, with about a sixth as singletons. The sequenced sample was PBMCs. Every receptor here comes from a human donor in good health (CMV status not recorded). Some clones in this sample may be carry-over from other donors' samples. The CDR3 runs from the conserved cysteine through the conserved F or W. Fields, in order: D gene, clone size, V gene, J gene, CDR3 DNA, CDR3 protein. The D gene is left open where the match is weak. Some rows have no size entry. The others give once, few or many, or a class for an expanded clone.

TRBD2	many	TRBV7-2	TRBJ2-7	TGTGCCAGCAGCTTAGCAGCGGGAGGTTCCTACGAGCAGTACTTC	CASSLAAGGSYEQYF
.	few	TRBV27	TRBJ1-6	TGTGCCAGCAGTTTGACCAGGGCAAATTCACCCCTCCACTTT	CASSLTRANSPLHF
.	few	TRBV20-1	TRBJ2-4	TGCAGTGCTAGAGATAGTGGCGGTTTAGCCAAAAACATTCAGTACTTC	CSARDSGGLAKNIQYF
.	few	TRBV4-3	TRBJ2-5	TGCGCCAGCAGCCAAGATGAGAAGTCGACCCAGTACTTC	CASSQDEKSTQYF
.	many	TRBV7-2	TRBJ1-3	TGTGCCAGCAGCTACCAAGGCAGCTCTGGAAACACCATATATTTT	CASSYQGSSGNTIYF
.	many	TRBV7-2	TRBJ1-1	TGTGCCAGCAGCTGGGCAGGGATGAACACTGAAGCTTTCTTT	CASSWAGMNTEAFF
.	.	TRBV10-3	TRBJ1-1	TGTGCCATCAGTGAGTGGTGGGACACTGAAGCTTTCTTT	CAISEWWDTEAFF
.	.	TRBV7-2	TRBJ1-2	TGTGCCAGCAGCTTAGGGTCGGTGGGGGGCGCTACCTATGGCTACACCTTC	CASSLGSVGGATYGYTF
TRBD1	many	TRBV6-2/TRBV6-3	TRBJ2-1	TGTGCCAGCAGTTTAAGACAGGGAGACAATGAGCAGTTCTTC	CASSLRQGDNEQFF
.	many	TRBV7-6	TRBJ2-3	TGTGCCAGCACGTCCCGGGGGGATACGCAGTATTTT	CASTSRGDTQYF
.	many	TRBV7-2	TRBJ2-3	TGTGCCAGCAGCTTGTTCCGAACAGATACGCAGTATTTT	CASSLFRTDTQYF
.	.	TRBV6-2/TRBV6-3	TRBJ2-1	TGTGCCAGCAGTCACCGGCACAGGGACAATGAGCAGTTCTTC	CASSHRHRDNEQFF
.	few	TRBV6-7	TRBJ1-5	TGTGCCATTCCGGCGCGCCACACCCACTGGACCTATAGCAATCAGCCCCAGCATTTT	CAIPARHTHWTYSNQPQHF
.	.	TRBV5-8	TRBJ2-5	TGTGCCAGCAGCATACCCATGGAGACCCAGTACTTC	CASSIPMETQYF
TRBD1	few	TRBV18	TRBJ2-5	TGTGCCAGCTCACCGCTAGGACAGGTCCAAGAGACCCAGTACTTC	CASSPLGQVQETQYF
.	.	TRBV30	TRBJ2-4	TGTGCCTGCTATGCGGGGACAGAAAACATTCAGTACTTC	CACYAGTENIQYF
TRBD1	few	TRBV4-3	TRBJ2-2	TGCGCCAGCAGCCAAGCGGGACAGCCCAACACCGGGGAGCTGTTTTTT	CASSQAGQPNTGELFF
.	few	TRBV20-1	TRBJ1-2	TGCAGTGCTACTCGGCCGCAAGAAGCACCAGGCTATGGCTACACCTTC	CSATRPQEAPGYGYTF
.	many	TRBV14	TRBJ1-3	TGTGCCAGCAGGGCCAGGGAAGGGCCCGGAAACACCATATATTTT	CASRAREGPGNTIYF
TRBD1	.	TRBV20-1	TRBJ1-3	TGCAGTGCCAGGCGGCAGGGGGACTCTGGAAACACCATATATTTT	CSARRQGDSGNTIYF
TRBD2	few	TRBV7-2	TRBJ2-3	TGTGCCAGCAGCTTAGGGACTAGCGGGAGCGGCACAGATACGCAGTATTTT	CASSLGTSGSGTDTQYF
.	.	TRBV6-6	TRBJ2-7	TGTGCCAGCAGTTATCGTCGGGAGTCCTACGAGCAGTACTTC	CASSYRRESYEQYF
TRBD1	.	TRBV27	TRBJ1-1	TGTGCCAGCAGTTTCCGACAGGGAATCACTGAAGCTTTCTTT	CASSFRQGITEAFF
TRBD2	few	TRBV19	TRBJ2-3	TGTGCCAGTAGTACGGGCGGGAGTATGGGAGGAGATACGCAGTATTTT	CASSTGGSMGGDTQYF
.	many	TRBV7-4	TRBJ2-7	TGTGCCAGCAGCTTAAGTCGGGCCCCCTACGAGCAGTACTTC	CASSLSRAPYEQYF
.	once	TRBV4-1	TRBJ2-3	TGCGCCAGCAGCCAAGTTAGAGTGGATACGCAGTATTTT	CASSQVRVDTQYF
TRBD1	.	TRBV5-1	TRBJ1-1	TGCGCCAGCAGCGCCAGCGACAGGGGGCTAAAGATGAACACTGAAGCTTTCTTT	CASSASDRGLKMNTEAFF
.	.	TRBV7-9	TRBJ1-3	TGTGCCGGCAGACCCGACAGCTCTGGAAACACCATATATTTT	CAGRPDSSGNTIYF